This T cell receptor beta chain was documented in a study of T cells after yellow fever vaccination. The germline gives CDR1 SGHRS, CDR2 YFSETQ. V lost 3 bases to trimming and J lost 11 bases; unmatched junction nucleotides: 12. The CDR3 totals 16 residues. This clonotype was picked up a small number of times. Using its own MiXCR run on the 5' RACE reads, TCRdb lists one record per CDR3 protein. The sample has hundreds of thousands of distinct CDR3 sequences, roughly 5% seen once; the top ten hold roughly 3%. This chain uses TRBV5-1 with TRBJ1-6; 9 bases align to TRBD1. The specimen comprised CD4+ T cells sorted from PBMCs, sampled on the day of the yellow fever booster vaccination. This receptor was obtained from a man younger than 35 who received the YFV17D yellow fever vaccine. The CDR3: CASSSSPGQGFPPLHF. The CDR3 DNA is TGCGCCAGCAGCTCGTCCCCGGGACAGGGATTTCCACCCCTCCACTTT.